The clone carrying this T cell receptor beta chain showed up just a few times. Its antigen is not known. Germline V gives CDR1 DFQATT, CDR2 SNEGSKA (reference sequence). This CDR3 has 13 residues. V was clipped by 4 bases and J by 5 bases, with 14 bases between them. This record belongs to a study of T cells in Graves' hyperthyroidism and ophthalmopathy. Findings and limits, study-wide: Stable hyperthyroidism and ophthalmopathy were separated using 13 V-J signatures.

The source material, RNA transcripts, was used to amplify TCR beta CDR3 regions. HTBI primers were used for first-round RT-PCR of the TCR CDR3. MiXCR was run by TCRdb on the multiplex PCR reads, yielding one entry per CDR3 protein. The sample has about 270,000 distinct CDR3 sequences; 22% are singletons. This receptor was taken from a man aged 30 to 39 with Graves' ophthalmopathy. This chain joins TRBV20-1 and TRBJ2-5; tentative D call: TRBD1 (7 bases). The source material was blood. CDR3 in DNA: TGCAGTGCTACGACCGGAGGGGGCGAGACCCAGTACTTC. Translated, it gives CSATTGGGETQYF.